This T cell receptor (beta chain) is from a study of OX40 agonist ivuxolimab in advanced cancers. The wider study: The patients received agonistic anti-OX40 (CD134) antibody ivuxolimab. Findings of the study overall: Certain nonresponders additionally had low normalized T-cell clonal expansion.

The CDR3 has 14 amino acids. V lost 8 bases to trimming and J lost 1 base, with 12 bases between them. Germline V CDR1 and CDR2: SEHNR, FQNEAQ (reference sequence). The cohort excluded patients with autoimmune disease history or systemic immunosuppression. Turning to this clone: The target antigen is unknown.

Only in-frame clones appear in the TCRdb table, and some are missing; sequencing was by immunoSEQ multiplex PCR. The sample includes about 62,000 clones, over 75% of them seen just once. This specimen consisted of CD4+ or CD8+ T cells sorted from blood, obtained in a trial of the OX40 agonist ivuxolimab. V usage is TRBV7-9 and J usage is TRBJ2-1; D perhaps matches TRBD2 (5 bases). The TCR was taken from an adult with an advanced solid tumor such as melanoma, head and neck, liver or kidney cancer. The CDR3 loop is CASLRGGSYNEQFF. The CDR3 region has the DNA TGTGCCAGCCTCCGGGGTGGGTCCTACAATGAGCAGTTCTTC.